This T cell receptor (beta chain) was sequenced in a study of PD-1 blockade in classical Hodgkin lymphoma. Looking at the study overall: Every 2 weeks, patients had 3 mg/kg nivolumab intravenously.

All patients experienced relapse after autologous stem cell transplantation, and brentuximab vedotin exposure was variable. Germline values: CDR1 MGHRA, CDR2 YSYEKL. This CDR3 is built from 17 residues. V was pared by 3 bases and J by 2 bases, with 8 bases of the junction left unmatched. The count of this clone is one. The antigen is undetermined. Study-level results: For complete responders, baseline diversity was comparable to that of newly diagnosed patients. It was reported that newly diagnosed patients had less baseline TCR diversity than healthy donors. Those patients who began receiving nivolumab less than 1 year after ASCT had lower diversity, and they were excluded.

Only in-frame clones appear in the TCRdb table, and some are missing; sequencing was by immunoSEQ multiplex PCR. The table records 43,000 or so clones, 88% of them present only once. The sample in question was peripheral blood mononuclear cells (PBMCs), obtained at baseline. The receptor comes from a human donor with classical Hodgkin lymphoma. V gene TRBV4-1 combines with J gene TRBJ2-5, with 11 bases aligning to TRBD2. The CDR3: CASSQVILAGGQETQYF. CDR3 nucleotide sequence: TGCGCCAGCAGCCAGGTTATTCTAGCGGGGGGTCAAGAGACCCAGTACTTC.